One sample yielded the 13 T cell receptor beta chains listed below, sequenced in a study of T cells in Graves' hyperthyroidism and ophthalmopathy. Amplification targeted TCR beta CDR3 regions from RNA transcripts. RT-PCR in the first round (using the HTBI primer set) targeted the TCR CDR3. MiXCR, run by TCRdb on the multiplex PCR reads, gives a single entry per CDR3 protein. The sample carries some 510,000 distinct CDR3 sequences, less than 25% recorded once. Input material: blood. These receptors came from a man between 18 and 35 years old with Graves' hyperthyroidism.

In its sample, this clonotype was seen many times. The chain joins TRBV6-5 to TRBJ1-1, with 10 positions matching TRBD1. V gave up 5 bases and J gave up 4 bases; unmatched junction bases: 4. Germline V lookup: CDR1 MNHEY, CDR2 SVGAGI. The CDR3 is made up of 14 amino acids. The CDR3 protein is CASSNGQGGTEAFF. For the CDR3, the DNA is TGTGCCAGCAGTAACGGACAGGGGGGCACTGAAGCTTTCTTT.

This clonotype was observed a handful of times. The CDR3 DNA reads as TGTGCCAGCAGTGAACTAGCAGAGCAGTACTTC. Its protein is CASSELAEQYF. This chain links TRBV6-1 with TRBJ2-7; TRBD2 is a possible D gene (5 bases). The CDR3 length is 11 residues. Trimming stripped 2 bases from V and 7 bases from J, with 6 bases between. Germline-derived CDR1 and CDR2 are MNHNS and SASEGT.

The chain uses TRBV7-3 and TRBJ2-2; D possibly corresponds to TRBD1 (6 bases). Germline V gene lookup returns CDR1 SGHTA and CDR2 FQGTGA. The CDR3 totals 16 residues. V gave up 1 base and J gave up 3 bases, with 12 bases separating them. The CDR3 sequence is CASSLNPTGDTGELFF. CDR3 coding DNA: TGTGCCAGCAGCTTAAACCCGACAGGAGACACCGGGGAGCTGTTTTTT. The complete variable domain, with remaining parts taken from reference TRBV7-3 and TRBJ2-2, reads GAGVSQTPSNKVTEKGKYVELRCDPISGHTALYWYRQSLGQGPEFLIYFQGTGAADDSGLPNDRFFAVRPEGSVSTLKIQRTERGDSAVYLCASSLNPTGDTGELFFGEGSRLTVL.

The V call is TRBV28, the J call TRBJ1-1; D gene ambiguous. The CDR3 runs 15 residues. CDR1 MDHEN and CDR2 SYDVKM come from the germline V gene. The V and J ends lost 7 bases and 7 bases respectively, with 22 bases between them. CDR3 sequence: CASIDGRLSDNEAFF. CDR3 DNA sequence: TGTGCCAGCATCGACGGACGGCTGAGTGACAATGAAGCTTTCTTT.

This clonotype was found many times. The chain is built from TRBV2 and TRBJ1-5; 7 bases map to TRBD1. The CDR3 is 13 amino acids. J was trimmed by 6 bases and V by 8 bases; bases with no gene match: 7. From germline, CDR1 is SNHLY and CDR2 FYNNEI. The CDR3, as DNA: TGTGCCAGCCAGGGGGGCCTGTCTCAGCCCCAGCATTTT. Encoded protein: CASQGGLSQPQHF.

With respect to this clonotype: Just one base apart from a much larger clone, this may be a read error. The chain uses TRBV28 and TRBJ1-5; D remains ambiguous. Germline CDR1 and CDR2: MDHEN and SYDVKM. This CDR3 has 14 amino acids. This CDR3 is CASSQTVSNQSQHF. The CDR3 DNA reads TGTGCCAGCAGCCAGACCGTTAGCAATCAGTCCCAGCATTTT.

This clonotype occurred many times. The chain recombines TRBV10-1 with TRBJ1-1; D not certain. The CDR3 covers 17 residues. Trimming removed 3 bases from V and 1 base from J, with 18 bases in between. In germline, CDR1 is WNHNN, CDR2 SYGVQD (reference sequence). As DNA, the CDR3 is TGCGCCAGCAGTGAACTTCGGGAGGGAAGGCGGAACACTGAAGCTTTCTTT. Its protein product is CASSELREGRRNTEAFF.

This clonotype was picked up many times. This rearrangement joins TRBV20-1 to TRBJ1-5; D remains ambiguous. The germline gives CDR1 DFQATT, CDR2 SNEGSKA (reference sequence). The CDR3 extends over 14 amino acids. V gave up 0 bases and J gave up 0 bases, with 6 bases separating them. Here the CDR3 reads CSARESHSNQPQHF. The CDR3 DNA reads TGCAGTGCTAGAGAATCCCATAGCAATCAGCCCCAGCATTTT.

This clonotype was counted at least ten times. This sequence joins TRBV10-3 and TRBJ2-5; TRBD2 matches at 7 bases. V lost 6 bases, J lost 1 base, and 2 bases stayed unmatched. CDR3 size: 13 residues. From germline, CDR1 is ENHRY and CDR2 SYGVKD. This CDR3 is CAIRASGQETQYF. CDR3 coding DNA: TGTGCCATCAGGGCTAGCGGCCAAGAGACCCAGTACTTC.

This clonotype was observed at least ten times. The rearrangement links TRBV20-1 to TRBJ1-5, with D perhaps matching TRBD1 (5 bases). Germline V gene data show CDR1 as DFQATT and CDR2 as SNEGSKA (reference sequence). The CDR3 is 12 amino acids. Trimming cost V 5 bases and J 9 bases, with 14 bases left between them. The CDR3 region has the DNA TGCAGTGCTGGGGGGGGTGATTCGCCCCAGCATTTT. Translating it yields CSAGGGDSPQHF.

This clonotype appeared a few times. The V gene is TRBV6-1, the J gene TRBJ2-5; D is ambiguous. Trimming stripped 10 bases from V and 2 bases from J, with 14 bases between. The CDR3 is 13 amino acids. The germline V gene has CDR1 MNHNS and CDR2 SASEGT. The CDR3 bases are TGTGCCACGAGAATGGAAGGTCAAGAGACCCAGTACTTC. Translation: CATRMEGQETQYF.

At least ten counts were recorded for this clonotype. A read error is possible here, since a much larger clone lies one base away. This rearrangement joins TRBV20-1 to TRBJ2-7; TRBD1 matches 10 bases. The germline gives CDR1 DFQATT, CDR2 SNEGSKA (reference sequence). This CDR3 is 13 amino acids long. CDR3 amino acids: CSGQGGEPYERYF. CDR3 coding DNA: TGCAGCGGACAGGGGGGGGAGCCCTACGAGCGGTACTTC.

This clonotype was recorded many times. The rearrangement uses TRBV15 and TRBJ2-5; 10 positions agree with TRBD2. The CDR3 sequence is 17 residues long. V gave up 2 bases and J gave up 2 bases; unmatched junction bases: 8. Germline CDR1 reads LNHNV; CDR2 reads YYDKDF (reference sequence). CDR3 DNA: TGTGCCACCAGCAGATCTCTAGCGGGGGCATTACAAGAGACCCAGTACTTC. Translated, it gives CATSRSLAGALQETQYF.